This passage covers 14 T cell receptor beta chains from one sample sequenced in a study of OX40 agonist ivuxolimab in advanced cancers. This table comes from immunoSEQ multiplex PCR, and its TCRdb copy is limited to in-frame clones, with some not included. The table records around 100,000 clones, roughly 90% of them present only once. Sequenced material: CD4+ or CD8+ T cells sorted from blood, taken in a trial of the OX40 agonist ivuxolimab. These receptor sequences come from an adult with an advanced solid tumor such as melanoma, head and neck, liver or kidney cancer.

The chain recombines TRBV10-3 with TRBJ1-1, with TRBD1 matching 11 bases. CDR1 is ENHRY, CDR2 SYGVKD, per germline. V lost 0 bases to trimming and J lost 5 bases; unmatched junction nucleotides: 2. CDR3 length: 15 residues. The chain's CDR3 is CAISESGTGGTEAFF. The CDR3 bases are TGTGCCATCAGTGAGTCCGGGACAGGGGGAACTGAAGCTTTCTTT.

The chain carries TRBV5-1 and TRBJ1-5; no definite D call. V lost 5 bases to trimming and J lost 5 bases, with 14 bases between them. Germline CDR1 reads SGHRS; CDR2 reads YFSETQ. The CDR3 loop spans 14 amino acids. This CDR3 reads CASSLDSGHQPQHF. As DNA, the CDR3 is TGCGCCAGCAGTTTAGATTCTGGGCATCAGCCCCAGCATTTT.

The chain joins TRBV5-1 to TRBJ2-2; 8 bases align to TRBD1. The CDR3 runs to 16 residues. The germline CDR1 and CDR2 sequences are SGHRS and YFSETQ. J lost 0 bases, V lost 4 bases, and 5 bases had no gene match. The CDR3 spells CASSPWGQANTGELFF. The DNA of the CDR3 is TGCGCCAGCAGCCCGTGGGGACAGGCGAACACCGGGGAGCTGTTTTTT.

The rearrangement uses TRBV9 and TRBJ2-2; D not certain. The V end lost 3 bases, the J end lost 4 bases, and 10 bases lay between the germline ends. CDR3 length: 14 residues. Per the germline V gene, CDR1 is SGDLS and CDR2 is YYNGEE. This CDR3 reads CASSAGVVTGELFF. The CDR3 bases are TGTGCCAGCAGCGCCGGAGTGGTCACCGGGGAGCTGTTTTTT.

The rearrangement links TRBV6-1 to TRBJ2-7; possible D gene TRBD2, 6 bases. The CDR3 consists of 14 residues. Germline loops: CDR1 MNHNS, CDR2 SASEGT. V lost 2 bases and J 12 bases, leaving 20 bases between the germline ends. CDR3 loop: CASSERGGGTMGYF. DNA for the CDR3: TGTGCCAGCAGTGAAAGAGGAGGCGGGACGATGGGGTACTTC.

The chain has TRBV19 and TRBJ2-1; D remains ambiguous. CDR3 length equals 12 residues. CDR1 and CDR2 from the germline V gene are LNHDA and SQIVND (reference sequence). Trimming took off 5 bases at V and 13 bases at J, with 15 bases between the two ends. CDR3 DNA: TGTGCCAGTAGTGCCCCGCCCTACGGCCAGTTCTTC. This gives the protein CASSAPPYGQFF.

CDR3 amino acids: CASSFRPPGQGGAEAFF. CDR3 nucleotides: TGTGCCAGCAGCTTCAGACCCCCGGGACAGGGGGGTGCTGAAGCTTTCTTT. The chain has TRBV11-3 and TRBJ1-1; 11 bases agree with TRBD1. J gave up 6 bases and V 3 bases, and 12 bases lay outside the gene matches. This CDR3 spans 17 amino acids. Germline V gene lookup returns CDR1 SGHNT and CDR2 YENEEA.

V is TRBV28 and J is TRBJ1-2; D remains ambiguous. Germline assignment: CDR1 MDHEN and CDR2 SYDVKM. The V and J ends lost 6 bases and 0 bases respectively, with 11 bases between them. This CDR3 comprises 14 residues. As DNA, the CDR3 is TGTGCCAGCAGCCACCTGGTGGCTAACTATGGCTACACCTTC. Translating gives CASSHLVANYGYTF.

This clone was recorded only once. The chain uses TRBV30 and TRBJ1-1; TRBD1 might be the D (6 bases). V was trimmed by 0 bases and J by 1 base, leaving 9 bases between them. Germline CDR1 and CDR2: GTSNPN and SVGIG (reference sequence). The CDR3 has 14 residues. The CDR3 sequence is CAWSVGQANTEAFF. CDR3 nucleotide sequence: TGTGCCTGGAGTGTGGGACAAGCGAACACTGAAGCTTTCTTT. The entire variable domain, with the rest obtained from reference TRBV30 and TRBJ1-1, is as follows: SQTIHQWPATLVQPVGSPLSLECTVEGTSNPNLYWYRQAAGRGLQLLFYSVGIGQISSEVPQNLSASRPQDRQFILSSKKLLLSDSGFYLCAWSVGQANTEAFFGQGTRLTVV.

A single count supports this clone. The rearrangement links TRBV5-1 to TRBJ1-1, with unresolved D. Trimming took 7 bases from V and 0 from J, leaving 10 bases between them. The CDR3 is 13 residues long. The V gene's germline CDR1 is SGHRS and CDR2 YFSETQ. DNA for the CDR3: TGCGCCAGCCAGGACGGACTGAACACTGAAGCTTTCTTT. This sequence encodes CASQDGLNTEAFF.

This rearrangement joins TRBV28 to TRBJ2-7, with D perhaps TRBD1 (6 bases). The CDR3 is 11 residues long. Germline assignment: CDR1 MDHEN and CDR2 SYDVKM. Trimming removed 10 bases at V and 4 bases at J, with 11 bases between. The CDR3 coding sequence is TGTGCCACCGGGACATATTACGAGCAGTACTTC. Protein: CATGTYYEQYF.

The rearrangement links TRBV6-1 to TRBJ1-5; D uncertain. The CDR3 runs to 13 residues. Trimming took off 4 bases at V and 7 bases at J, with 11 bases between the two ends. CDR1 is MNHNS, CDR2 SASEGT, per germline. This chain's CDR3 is CASSAYLDQPQHF. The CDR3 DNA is TGTGCCAGCAGTGCCTATTTGGACCAGCCCCAGCATTTT.

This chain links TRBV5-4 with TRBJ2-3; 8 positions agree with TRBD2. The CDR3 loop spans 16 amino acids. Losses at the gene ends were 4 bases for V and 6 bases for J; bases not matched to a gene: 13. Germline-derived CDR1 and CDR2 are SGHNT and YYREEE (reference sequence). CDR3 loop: CASSIPTSADADTQYF. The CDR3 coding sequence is TGTGCCAGCAGCATTCCGACTAGCGCGGATGCGGATACGCAGTATTTT.

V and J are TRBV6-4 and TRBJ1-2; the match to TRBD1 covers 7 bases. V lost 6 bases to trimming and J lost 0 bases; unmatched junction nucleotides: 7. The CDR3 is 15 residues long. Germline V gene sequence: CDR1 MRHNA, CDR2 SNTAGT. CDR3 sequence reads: CASRRDRFSNYGYTF. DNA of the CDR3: TGTGCCAGCAGGAGGGACAGATTTTCTAACTATGGCTACACCTTC.